This T cell receptor (beta chain) was documented in a study of T cell clones after liver transplantation. In the study overall: TCRbeta sequencing after a pre-transplant mixed lymphocyte reaction identified graft-donor-reactive clones, later tracked in post-transplant blood. Pre-transplant mixed lymphocyte reactions yielded third-party-reactive TCRbeta sequences as comparators for graft-donor-reactive sequences. Study findings and constraints: Graft donor-reactive T cells may have migrated into the graft rather than being deleted.

Sequencing was performed with immunoSEQ multiplex PCR; in TCRdb, only in-frame clones are kept and a portion is missing. The repertoire has under 55,000 clones, around 83% of them found once; the top ten carry roughly 2.5%. Trimming took off 5 bases at V and 8 bases at J, with 15 bases between the two ends. Germline lookup yields CDR1 MDHEN and CDR2 SYDVKM. The CDR3 sequence is 14 residues long. About this clone: The antigen remains unidentified.

The chain joins TRBV28 to TRBJ1-4; D perhaps matches TRBD1 (5 bases). The sequence was collected from a human patient who received a liver transplant. The graft donor may be the source of some T cells. Sequenced here: CD4+ T cells from blood, sampled 24 months after liver transplant. CDR3 region: CASSVGGDPEKLFF. CDR3 DNA sequence: TGTGCCAGCAGTGTCGGAGGGGATCCGGAAAAACTGTTTTTT.